Described below is a single T cell receptor beta chain sequence and its context. Its antigen is unidentified. This entry is derived from a study of T cell responses to AZD1222 COVID-19 vaccine. Study-wide results and caveats: Researchers report vaccine-associated CD4 TCRs spanning spike, with dominance at 160-218 and 743-854. Females made up more of the donors, who were largely white British, and clonal diversity may have come out too low. Recipients of two AZD1222 doses showed rising Spike-specific TCR breadth and depth.

Clones were sequenced by immunoSEQ multiplex PCR, and TCRdb holds only the in-frame ones, with some missing. The sample includes under 95,000 clones, about nine tenths of them seen just once. The clonotype comes from an adult who received the AZD1222 COVID-19 vaccine. The sequences come from peripheral blood, collected 28 days after the second AZD1222 dose.

CDR3 residues: CASSGLTGRNTEAFF. DNA for the CDR3: TGTGCCAGCAGCGGGTTGACAGGGAGGAACACTGAAGCTTTCTTT. V usage is TRBV5-5 and J usage is TRBJ1-1; 7 bases are shared with TRBD1. CDR1 and CDR2 from the germline V gene are SGHKS and YYEKEE (reference sequence). CDR3 size: 15 residues. The ends lost 4 bases at V and 1 base at J; junction bases unmatched: 7.